The sequence of this T cell receptor beta chain was determined in a study of identical twins (dated by TCRdb to the mid-2010s). At the level of the whole study: To test whether fetal clonotypes persist, this study deep-sequenced TCR alpha and beta repertoires from monozygotic twins, from unrelated adults of various ages, and from cord blood. To rule out contamination, replicate twin experiments were performed at different times with different library preparation protocols. What the authors observed across the whole study: Because the same donors could not be followed over many years, the conclusions relied on cross-sectional statistical analysis. Zero-insertion analyses could be partly confounded by invariant T cells such as MAIT and iNKT, although diverse VJ usage argued against such confounding for most clonotypes. Compared with coincidental sharing between unrelated individuals, an excess of low generation-probability sequences was observed among out-of-frame TCR alpha sequences shared between twins. In monozygotic twins, out-of-frame TCR alpha sharing was systematically underestimated by recombination models, although the models agreed with sharing between unrelated individuals. Abundant cord blood beta clonotypes had fewer insertions, young adult naive repertoires showed a similar but weaker trend, and memory repertoires showed no such trend. Excess twin sharing in beta out-of-frame sequences was weaker because fewer shared sequences lowered the signal-to-noise ratio.

Only healthy Caucasian donors were included. Three pairs of female monozygotic twins, all aged roughly 18 to 30 years, made up the twin cohort. CD4+ and CD8+ T cell populations were isolated with positive isolation kits from Invitrogen. The library was made by 5' RACE. Sequencing was carried out with an Illumina HiSeq 2000. A universal primer binding site was introduced by template switching, and a unique molecular identifier was present in the final cDNA, enabling accurate counting of TCR cDNA molecules. First-strand cDNA for TCR alpha and beta chains was synthesized from specific primers in the conserved constant-segment region. Each cDNA library was double barcoded, with a SMART-Mk sample barcode plus Illumina barcodes, to control for contamination. TruSeq adapter sequences, together with Illumina sample barcodes, were added in two successive PCR steps. Sequencing of the TCR alpha and beta cDNA libraries was done on the Illumina HiSeq platform using custom primers. The original methods were these. MiGEC processed the raw reads to extract unique molecular identifiers, while MiXCR was used to determine the CDR3 positions. Recombination models were inferred per individual with the repgenHMM and IGoR tools using an EM algorithm. The analysis of shared clonotypes was done with the tcR package in R, with sharing normalized by the product of cloneset sizes. Out-of-frame nonproductive sequences were analyzed to study raw recombination free of thymic and clonal selection effects. The public reads were run again by TCRdb, first through fastp at Q25 and then through MiXCR, and only productive beta chains were kept. Every entry covers one CDR3 protein and lists the most common genes and DNA from its rows. TCRdb, rather than the study authors, made the V and J calls. The sample data list about 530,000 distinct CDR3 sequences, and around 15% of these were observed just once. Of the sample, 0.35% to 0.45% falls within the top ten clones.

Note on this clonotype: No antigen is known for it. Per-base quality was not reported, and no clone a single base away is much larger than it.

Including cysteine and phenylalanine, the CDR3 has 14 amino acids. Only the CDR3 DNA stays, 42 bases, in frame from base 1. CDR1 and CDR2 are read off the germline V gene (reference sequence) as DFQATT and SNEGSKA. Between the V and J ends, shortened by 4 bases and 1 base respectively, the junction contains 11 bases. Another study also made use of these data, one on yellow fever vaccine responses in identical twins. The second study's authors report: The authors reported that the T cell response to vaccination in identical twins appeared partly convergent and partly personalized. In the study, vaccine-responding T cell clones were precisely tracked in identical twins.

The sequence joins TRBV20-1 to TRBJ1-3; a tentative D call is TRBD1 (6 bases match). The source is a woman between 18 and 30 years old in good health. Sequenced: CD4+ T cells sorted from blood. The nucleotides read TGCAGTGCTACTAACAGGGATTCTGGAAACACCATATATTTT. It translates as CSATNRDSGNTIYF.